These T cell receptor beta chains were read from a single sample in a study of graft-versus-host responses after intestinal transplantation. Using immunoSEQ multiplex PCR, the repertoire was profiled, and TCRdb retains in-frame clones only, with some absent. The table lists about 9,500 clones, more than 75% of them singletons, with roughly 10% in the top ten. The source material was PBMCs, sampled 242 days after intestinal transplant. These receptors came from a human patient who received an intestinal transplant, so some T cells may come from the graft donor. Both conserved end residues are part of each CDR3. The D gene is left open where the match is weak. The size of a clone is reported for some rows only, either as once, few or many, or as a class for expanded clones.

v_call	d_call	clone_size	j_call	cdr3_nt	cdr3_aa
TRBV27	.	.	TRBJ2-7	TGTGCCAGCGGTTTGAGGAGCACCTACGAGCAGTACTTC	CASGLRSTYEQYF
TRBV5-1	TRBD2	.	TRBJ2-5	TGCGCCAGCAGCTTCGGACTAGAGGAGACCCAGTACTTC	CASSFGLEETQYF
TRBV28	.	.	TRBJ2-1	TGTGCCAGCAGTCCTGCCGGGACTGGATACAATGAGCAGTTCTTC	CASSPAGTGYNEQFF
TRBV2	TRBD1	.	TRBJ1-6	TGTGCCAGCAGGGCCTCCGGACAGGATAATTCACCCCTCCACTTT	CASRASGQDNSPLHF
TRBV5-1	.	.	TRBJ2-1	TGCGCCAGCAGCTTTAGCACGAGCTCCTACAATGAGCAGTTCTTC	CASSFSTSSYNEQFF
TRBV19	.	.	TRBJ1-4	TGTGCCAGTAGTATAGATCATGACAGGACTAATGAAAAACTGTTTTTT	CASSIDHDRTNEKLFF
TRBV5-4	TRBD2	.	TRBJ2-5	TGTGCCAGCAGCTCCGGGCTTAGCGGGAAAGAGACCCAGTACTTC	CASSSGLSGKETQYF
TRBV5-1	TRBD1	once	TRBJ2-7	TGCGCCAGCAGCGCGGGACAGGGGAACGAGCAGTACTTC	CASSAGQGNEQYF
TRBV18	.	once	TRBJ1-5	TGTGCCAGCTCACGCGGAGGTGACGGGCCCCAGCATTTT	CASSRGGDGPQHF
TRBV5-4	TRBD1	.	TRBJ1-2	TGTGCCAGCAGCCTAGGACAGGGAGCGGTCGGCTACACCTTC	CASSLGQGAVGYTF
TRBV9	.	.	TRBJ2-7	TGTGCCAGCAGCGGGACAGTCTCCTCCTACGAGCAGTACTTC	CASSGTVSSYEQYF
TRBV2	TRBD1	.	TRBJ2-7	TGTGCCAGCAGCCGGGACAGGAACCTCGGGCAGTACTTC	CASSRDRNLGQYF
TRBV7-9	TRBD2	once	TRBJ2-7	TGTGCCAGCTCAACTAGCGGGAGGGCAAGCTCCTACGAGCAGTACTTC	CASSTSGRASSYEQYF
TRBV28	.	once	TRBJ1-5	TGTGCCAGCAGTTCGGGAGGTTTCGATAGCAATCAGCCCCAGCATTTT	CASSSGGFDSNQPQHF
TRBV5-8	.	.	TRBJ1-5	TGTGCCAGCAGCTTGGACGTACAGCCCCAGCATTTT	CASSLDVQPQHF
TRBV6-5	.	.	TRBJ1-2	TGTGCCAGCAGTTACTCCGAGGATTCGATTGACTACACCTTC	CASSYSEDSIDYTF
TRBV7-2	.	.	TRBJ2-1	TGTGCCAGCAGCTTATTGGCAGGGACTTACAATGAGCAGTTCTTC	CASSLLAGTYNEQFF
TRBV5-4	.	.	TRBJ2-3	TGTGCCAGCAGCCGACCGTCTACAGGGCTAACTAGCACAGATACGCAGTATTTT	CASSRPSTGLTSTDTQYF
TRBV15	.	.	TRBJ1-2	TGTGCCACCAGCAGGGGGGTAGCCGACTATGGCTACACCTTC	CATSRGVADYGYTF
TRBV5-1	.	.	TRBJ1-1	TGCGCCAGCAGCTTGGGGCAGAGATGGAACACTGAAGCTTTCTTT	CASSLGQRWNTEAFF
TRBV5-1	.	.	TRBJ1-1	TGCGCCAGCAGCTTGGAAGTGAACACTGAAGCTTTCTTT	CASSLEVNTEAFF
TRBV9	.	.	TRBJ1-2	TGTGCCAGCAGCGTATGGCAGGATAATGGCTACACCTTC	CASSVWQDNGYTF
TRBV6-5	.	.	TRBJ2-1	TGTGCCAGCATAGGGGGAGGCCATGAGCAGTTCTTC	CASIGGGHEQFF
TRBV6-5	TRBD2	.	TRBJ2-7	TGTGCCAGCAGTTACGTTAGCGGGAGCTACGAGCAGTACTTC	CASSYVSGSYEQYF
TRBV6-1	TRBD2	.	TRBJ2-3	TGTGCCAGCACTAGCGGGGGGGCCACAGATACGCAGTATTTT	CASTSGGATDTQYF
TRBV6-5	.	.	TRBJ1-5	TGTGCCAGCAGTTACTCGAAAGGGGGCAATCAGCCCCAGCATTTT	CASSYSKGGNQPQHF
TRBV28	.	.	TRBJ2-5	TGTGCCAGCAGTTATCAAGAGACCCAGTACTTC	CASSYQETQYF
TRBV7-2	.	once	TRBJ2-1	TGTGCCAGCAGCTTAGCGATGGGGGGTCAGGATGAGCAGTTCTTC	CASSLAMGGQDEQFF
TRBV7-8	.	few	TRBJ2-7	TGTGCCAGCAGCTTAGTCTGGGGGGCAGGGAGGCCATACGAGCAGTACTTC	CASSLVWGAGRPYEQYF
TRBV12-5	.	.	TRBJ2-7	TGTGCTAGTGGATTGGAGGACTACGAGCAGTACTTC	CASGLEDYEQYF
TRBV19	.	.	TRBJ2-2	TGTGCCAGTAGGAAGTCCACAGGGAACACCGGGGAGCTGTTTTTT	CASRKSTGNTGELFF
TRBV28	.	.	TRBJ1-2	TGTGCCAGCAGTTTAGAGGAGGGGACGGGTGGCTACACCTTC	CASSLEEGTGGYTF
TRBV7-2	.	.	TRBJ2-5	TGTGCCAGCAGCTTAAGTACGATTAGCAGACAAGAGACCCAGTACTTC	CASSLSTISRQETQYF
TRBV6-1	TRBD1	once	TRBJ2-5	TGTGCCAGCAGTGAAGCGCTTCTGGCAGGGGGCCGAGCTTGGTCCGGAGAGACCCAGTACTTC	CASSEALLAGGRAWSGETQYF
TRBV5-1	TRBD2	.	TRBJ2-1	TGCGCCAGCAGCCCCAGCGGGAACAATGAGCAGTTCTTC	CASSPSGNNEQFF
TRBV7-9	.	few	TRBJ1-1	TGTGCCAGCAGGAGTGGGGGGAGCACTGAAGCTTTCTTT	CASRSGGSTEAFF
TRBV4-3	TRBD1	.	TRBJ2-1	TGCGCCAGCAGCCAAAAGACAGGGGGCTACAATGAGCAGTTCTTC	CASSQKTGGYNEQFF
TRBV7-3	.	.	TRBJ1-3	TGTGCCAGCAGCCAGGACGGGAACTCTGGAAACACCATATATTTT	CASSQDGNSGNTIYF
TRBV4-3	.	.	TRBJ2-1	TGCGCCAGCAGCCAAGAGGGGGCAGGGTACAATGAGCAGTTCTTC	CASSQEGAGYNEQFF
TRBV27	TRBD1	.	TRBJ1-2	TGTGCCAGCAGTTTAGGGACAGGATCCTATGGCTACACCTTC	CASSLGTGSYGYTF
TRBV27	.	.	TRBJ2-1	TGTGCCAGCAGTTTTATGTCCGTGGCCTCCTACAATGAGCAGTTCTTC	CASSFMSVASYNEQFF
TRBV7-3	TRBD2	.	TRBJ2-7	TGTGCCAGCAGTTCCCTAGCGGGACCAACCTACGAGCAGTACTTC	CASSSLAGPTYEQYF
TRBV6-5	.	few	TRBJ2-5	TGTGCCAGCAGGGCATCTTACCAAGAGACCCAGTACTTC	CASRASYQETQYF
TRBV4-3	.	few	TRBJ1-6	TGCGCCAGCAGGGCAGACTCCTATAATTCACCCCTCCACTTT	CASRADSYNSPLHF
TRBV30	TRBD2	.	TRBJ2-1	TGTGCCTGGAGTGAAGCGGGAGGGTACAATGAGCAGTTCTTC	CAWSEAGGYNEQFF
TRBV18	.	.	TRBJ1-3	TGTGCCAGCTCACCCAGTGGGGGCAGGAGCTCTGGAAACACCATATATTTT	CASSPSGGRSSGNTIYF
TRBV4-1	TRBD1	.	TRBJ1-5	TGCGCCAGCAGCCAAGGTACCAGGGGGGGTCAGCCCCAGCATTTT	CASSQGTRGGQPQHF
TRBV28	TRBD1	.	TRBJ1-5	TGTGCCATACAGGGACAGGATAGCAATCAGCCCCAGCATTTT	CAIQGQDSNQPQHF
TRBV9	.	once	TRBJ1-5	TGTGCCAGCAGCGTGGGAGGTAGCAATCAGCCCCAGCATTTT	CASSVGGSNQPQHF
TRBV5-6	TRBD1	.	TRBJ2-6	TGTGCCAGCAGCACCGGGACAGGAGTCTCTGGGGCCAACGTCCTGACTTTC	CASSTGTGVSGANVLTF
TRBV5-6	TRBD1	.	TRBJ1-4	TGTGCCAGCAGGCGACAGGGGGCTCTCGAAAAACTGTTTTTT	CASRRQGALEKLFF
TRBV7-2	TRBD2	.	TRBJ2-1	TGTGCCAGCAGCTCGCCTAGCCGCGGGGGGAATGAGCAGTTCTTC	CASSSPSRGGNEQFF
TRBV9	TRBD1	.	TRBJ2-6	TGTGCCAGCAGCCCCCTCCCCGGGACAGGGGGCTCTGGGGCCAACGTCCTGACTTTC	CASSPLPGTGGSGANVLTF
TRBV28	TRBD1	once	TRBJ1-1	TGTGCCAGCAGTTCCCATTGGACAGGGATGAACACTGAAGCTTTCTTT	CASSSHWTGMNTEAFF